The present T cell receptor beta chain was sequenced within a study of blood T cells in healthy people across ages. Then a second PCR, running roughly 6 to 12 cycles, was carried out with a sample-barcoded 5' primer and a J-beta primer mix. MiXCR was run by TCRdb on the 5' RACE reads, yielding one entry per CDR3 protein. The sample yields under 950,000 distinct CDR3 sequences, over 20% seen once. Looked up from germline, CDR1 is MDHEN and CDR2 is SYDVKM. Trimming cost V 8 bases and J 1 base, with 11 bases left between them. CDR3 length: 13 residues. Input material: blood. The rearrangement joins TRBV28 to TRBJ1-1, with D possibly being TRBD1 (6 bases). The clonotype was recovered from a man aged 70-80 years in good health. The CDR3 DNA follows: TGTGCCAGCCCAAACAGGGCGAACACTGAAGCTTTCTTT. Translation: CASPNRANTEAFF.